The clone carrying this T cell receptor (beta chain) came up many times. The data originate from a study of T cells in Graves' hyperthyroidism and ophthalmopathy. RNA transcripts were the template for amplifying TCR beta CDR3 regions. A first-round RT-PCR of the TCR CDR3 used the HTBI primer set. In TCRdb, the multiplex PCR reads were re-called with MiXCR into one record per CDR3 protein. Of hundreds of thousands of distinct CDR3 sequences detected, about 15% appear once; the ten largest clones hold 4% to 5.5%. The ends lost 4 bases at V and 6 bases at J; junction bases unmatched: 14. The CDR3 runs to 17 residues.

Sequencing was performed on blood. The receptor's source is a woman in her thirties or forties with Graves' ophthalmopathy. The chain employs TRBV12-3 or TRBV12-4 and TRBJ2-2; 7 bases agree with TRBD1. The CDR3 protein is CASSSGTASGSAGELFF. The DNA for the CDR3 is TGTGCCAGCAGTTCGGGGACAGCCTCAGGATCGGCCGGGGAGCTGTTTTTT.